The 17 T cell receptor beta chains in this list originate from one sample, sequenced in a study of blood T cell repertoires in COVID-19. Profiled with immunoSEQ multiplex PCR; TCRdb holds only in-frame clones, not every one. The table shows some 150,000 clones, with roughly 83% occurring only once. The source material was PBMCs or T cells enriched from blood (not recorded which). All receptors come from a woman aged 50 to 65 who had recovered from COVID-19.

The V call is TRBV19, the J call TRBJ1-2; D not certain. The CDR3 has 13 residues. Germline-derived CDR1 and CDR2 are LNHDA and SQIVND (reference sequence). V gave up 7 bases and J gave up 0 bases, with 9 bases separating them. The CDR3 sequence: CASTRGANYGYTF. The DNA of the CDR3 is TGTGCCAGTACGCGGGGTGCTAACTATGGCTACACCTTC.

This chain joins TRBV28 and TRBJ1-1; D may be TRBD1 (5 bases). Per germline, CDR1 MDHEN and CDR2 SYDVKM. The V end lost 4 bases, the J end lost 2 bases, and 17 bases lay between the germline ends. The CDR3 covers 16 residues. This CDR3 reads CASSSRNWGGNTEAFF. The CDR3 DNA reads TGTGCCAGCAGTTCCCGAAATTGGGGGGGAAACACTGAAGCTTTCTTT. The full variable domain, completed using reference TRBV28 and TRBJ1-1, is DVKVTQSSRYLVKRTGEKVFLECVQDMDHENMFWYRQDPGLGLRLIYFSYDVKMKEKGDIPEGYSVSREKKERFSLILESASTNQTSMYLCASSSRNWGGNTEAFFGQGTRLTVV.

Only a few counts were recorded for this clone. J is TRBJ1-1 and V is TRBV19; D is undetermined. The length of the CDR3 is 11 residues. Trimming shortened V by 6 bases and J by 4 bases, and 6 bases separated the two germline ends. CDR1 is LNHDA and CDR2 is SQIVND in the germline V gene (reference sequence). The CDR3 coding sequence is TGTGCCAGTAGGTACAGCACTGAAGCTTTCTTT. Protein sequence: CASRYSTEAFF.

The V call is TRBV2, the J call TRBJ2-1; 7 bases agree with TRBD2. Germline CDR1 SNHLY, CDR2 FYNNEI. This CDR3 comprises 17 residues. The junction had 9 bases not matched to a gene; V was cut back by 0 bases and J by 4 bases. CDR3 sequence reads: CASSEAFSGLPYNEQFF. In DNA form, the CDR3 reads TGTGCCAGCAGTGAAGCATTTTCGGGACTACCATACAATGAGCAGTTCTTC.

The chain joins TRBV4-1 to TRBJ1-6; no clear D. The V gene lost 0 bases and the J gene lost 10 bases, with 16 bases spanning the gap. This CDR3 is 16 amino acids long. Germline assignment: CDR1 MGHRA and CDR2 YSYEKL. The CDR3 spells CASSQDFSAGRSPLHF. The CDR3 region has the DNA TGCGCCAGCAGCCAAGATTTTTCGGCCGGGAGATCACCCCTCCACTTT.

This chain connects TRBV6-5 to TRBJ1-2, with D unresolved. This CDR3 has 14 residues. V was shortened by 0 bases and J by 8 bases, with 13 bases between the two germline ends. Per germline, CDR1 MNHEY and CDR2 SVGAGI. The CDR3 DNA reads TGTGCCAGCAGTTACTCGAATACCAGAAAGGGCTACACCTTC. It encodes CASSYSNTRKGYTF.

The V call is TRBV2, the J call TRBJ1-5; maybe TRBD1 (5 bases). The V gene's germline CDR1 is SNHLY and CDR2 FYNNEI. The CDR3 consists of 15 residues. The V end was cut by 0 bases, the J end by 3 bases, with 9 bases between. The chain's CDR3 is CASSEASGSNQPQHF. CDR3 nucleotide sequence: TGTGCCAGCAGTGAAGCTTCAGGGTCCAATCAGCCCCAGCATTTT.

This clone was recorded once. This chain links TRBV11-3 with TRBJ2-1; D is perhaps TRBD1 (5 bases). The CDR3 has 15 residues. Trimming shortened V by 6 bases and J by 9 bases, and 21 bases separated the two germline ends. From germline, CDR1 is SGHNT and CDR2 YENEEA. Here the CDR3 reads CASSFQGYGPGEQFF. CDR3 sequence (DNA): TGTGCCAGCAGTTTCCAGGGTTACGGTCCGGGTGAGCAGTTCTTC.

This clone was observed once. V usage is TRBV12-5 and J usage is TRBJ1-6; D gene unclear. Germline CDR1 is LGHNT and CDR2 is FRNRAP. The CDR3 is 12 residues long. Trimming took off 7 bases at V and 11 bases at J, with 12 bases between the two ends. CDR3 loop: CASVLYQAPLHF. As DNA, the CDR3 is TGTGCTAGTGTCCTTTACCAGGCACCCCTCCACTTT.

The chain carries TRBV28 and TRBJ1-6; D remains ambiguous. The V gene's germline CDR1 is MDHEN and CDR2 SYDVKM. The CDR3 totals 16 residues. Deletions cut 5 bases from V and 0 bases from J, with 11 bases between. The CDR3 region has the DNA TGTGCCAGCAGTGCAGAAGCTAGCTCCTATAATTCACCCCTCCACTTT. This gives the protein CASSAEASSYNSPLHF.

The chain uses TRBV27 and TRBJ2-1; D is undetermined. The CDR3 runs to 15 residues. V lost 10 bases and J 0 bases, leaving 16 bases between the germline ends. The germline V gene has CDR1 MNHEY and CDR2 SMNVEV (reference sequence). This chain's CDR3 is CATRPAESSYNEQFF. CDR3 sequence (DNA): TGTGCCACAAGACCTGCGGAAAGCTCCTACAATGAGCAGTTCTTC.

This rearrangement joins TRBV2 to TRBJ1-6, with D possibly being TRBD1 (6 bases). CDR1 is SNHLY, CDR2 FYNNEI, per germline. CDR3 size: 13 residues. Trimming left V 5 bases short and J 6 bases short, with 8 bases between. CDR3 sequence reads: CASSPRGNSPLHF. For the CDR3, the DNA is TGTGCCAGCAGTCCCAGGGGTAATTCACCCCTCCACTTT. The full variable domain, its missing parts supplied by reference TRBV2 and TRBJ1-6, is EPEVTQTPSHQVTQMGQEVILRCVPISNHLYFYWYRQILGQKVEFLVSFYNNEISEKSEIFDDQFSVERPDGSNFTLKIRSTKLEDSAMYFCASSPRGNSPLHFGNGTRLTVT.

V is TRBV7-2 and J is TRBJ1-6; no definite D call. Deletions cut 0 bases from V and 11 bases from J, with 5 bases between. This CDR3 contains 12 residues. From germline, CDR1 is SGHTA and CDR2 FQGNSA. For the CDR3, the DNA is TGTGCCAGCAGCTTAGCAGAGACACCCCTCCACTTT. Encoded protein: CASSLAETPLHF.

This chain links TRBV19 with TRBJ1-1; 9 nucleotides align to TRBD1. Trimming cost V 5 bases and J 1 base; bases outside gene matches: 5. The CDR3 spans 15 residues. Germline V lookup: CDR1 LNHDA, CDR2 SQIVND (reference sequence). This CDR3 is CASSFSTGGNTEAFF. CDR3 DNA sequence: TGTGCCAGTAGTTTTTCGACAGGGGGGAACACTGAAGCTTTCTTT.

This chain uses TRBV7-9 with TRBJ2-1; 9 nucleotides align to TRBD2. CDR3 size: 15 residues. Germline V gene data show CDR1 as SEHNR and CDR2 as FQNEAQ (reference sequence). V shed 3 bases, J shed 2 bases, and the junction held 2 bases outside the gene matches. Here the CDR3 reads CASSLGTSTYNEQFF. CDR3 in DNA: TGTGCCAGCAGCTTGGGGACTAGCACCTACAATGAGCAGTTCTTC. Full variable domain (rest looked up from reference TRBV7-9 and TRBJ2-1): DTGVSQNPRHKITKRGQNVTFRCDPISEHNRLYWYRQTLGQGPEFLTYFQNEAQLEKSRLLSDRFSAERPKGSFSTLEIQRTEQGDSAMYLCASSLGTSTYNEQFFGPGTRLTVL.

The chain employs TRBV2 and TRBJ1-6; D is unresolved. The V gene's germline CDR1 is SNHLY and CDR2 FYNNEI. Trimming pared 5 bases from V and 0 bases from J, leaving 11 bases between. This CDR3 is 16 amino acids long. CDR3 protein: CASSPRLSSYNSPLHF. The CDR3 region has the DNA TGTGCCAGCAGTCCCAGGCTGAGCTCCTATAATTCACCCCTCCACTTT.

The chain links TRBV9 to TRBJ2-1, with 9 bases matching TRBD1. CDR3 length equals 14 residues. CDR1 and CDR2 (germline): SGDLS, YYNGEE. Trimming cost V 4 bases and J 8 bases; bases outside gene matches: 7. CDR3 residues: CASSPWDRVDEQFF. In nucleotides, the CDR3 is TGTGCCAGCAGCCCTTGGGACAGGGTCGATGAGCAGTTCTTC.